A single sample is the source of the 21 T cell receptor beta chains below, sequenced in a study of blood T cell repertoires in COVID-19. Sequencing was performed with immunoSEQ multiplex PCR; in TCRdb, only in-frame clones are kept and a portion is missing. Of hundreds of thousands of clones in the sample, 75% to 90% were seen once. The sequenced sample consisted of peripheral blood. These receptor sequences come from a woman aged 30 to 39 with active or convalescent COVID-19.

This clone was seen once. The same CDR3 can be traced to other DNA sequences in this sample. This sequence joins TRBV5-1 and TRBJ2-7; the match to TRBD2 covers 9 bases. The CDR3 spans 15 residues. Germline loops: CDR1 SGHRS, CDR2 YFSETQ. Trimming took 0 bases from V and 2 from J; bases not matched to a gene: 3. In nucleotides, the CDR3 is TGCGCCAGCAGCTTGGGTGCTAGCGGGACCTACGAGCAGTACTTC. Its protein product is CASSLGASGTYEQYF.

The chain has TRBV5-1 and TRBJ2-1, with TRBD1 matching 9 bases. This CDR3 contains 14 residues. Germline CDR1 and CDR2: SGHRS and YFSETQ. The V and J ends lost 7 bases and 14 bases, in that order; junction bases with no gene match: 16. CDR3 residues: CASAFGQQGAQEFF. CDR3 nucleotide sequence: TGCGCCAGCGCATTTGGACAACAGGGGGCACAGGAGTTCTTC.

V is TRBV5-1 and J is TRBJ1-2; perhaps TRBD1 as D (6 bases). Germline V gene sequence: CDR1 SGHRS, CDR2 YFSETQ. The ends were cut back, 4 bases at V and 0 bases at J, with 13 bases in the middle. The length of the CDR3 is 15 residues. The CDR3 sequence: CASSPDSLANYGYTF. The CDR3 DNA follows: TGCGCCAGCAGCCCGGACAGTTTAGCTAACTATGGCTACACCTTC.

V and J are TRBV19 and TRBJ2-1; 7 positions match TRBD2. Per germline, CDR1 LNHDA and CDR2 SQIVND (reference sequence). Trimming cost V 4 bases and J 9 bases; bases outside gene matches: 12. The CDR3 length is 15 residues. As DNA, the CDR3 is TGTGCCAGTAGTAGGGGGGAGGGCCTTATTACTGAGCAGTTCTTC. Its protein is CASSRGEGLITEQFF.

The J gene is TRBJ1-2, the V gene TRBV27; TRBD1 matches at 11 bases. This CDR3 has 15 residues. V lost 3 bases and J lost 3; bases outside the gene matches: 3. Germline lookup yields CDR1 MNHEY and CDR2 SMNVEV (reference sequence). The CDR3 here is CASSFGTGGYYGYTF. DNA for the CDR3: TGTGCCAGCAGTTTTGGGACAGGGGGTTACTATGGCTACACCTTC.

This chain uses TRBV6-5 with TRBJ2-2; D possibly corresponds to TRBD2 (6 bases). The germline gives CDR1 MNHEY, CDR2 SVGAGI. Deletions cut 10 bases from V and 0 bases from J, with 15 bases between. The CDR3 is made up of 15 amino acids. CDR3 amino acids: CAIRRSGSNTGELFF. CDR3 bases: TGTGCCATCCGACGGAGCGGGTCGAACACCGGGGAGCTGTTTTTT.

The V call is TRBV3-1 (or the pseudogene TRBV3-2), the J call TRBJ2-5; a possible D gene is TRBD2 (5 bases). The CDR3 loop spans 11 amino acids. V lost 11 bases and J 7 bases, leaving 14 bases between the germline ends. Germline lookup yields CDR1 LGHDT and CDR2 YNNKEL (reference sequence). This chain's CDR3 is CAAGVSATQYF. The CDR3 DNA is TGTGCCGCCGGGGTCAGTGCGACCCAGTACTTC.

The chain links TRBV18 to TRBJ1-4, with D perhaps matching TRBD1 (5 bases). The CDR3 covers 16 residues. CDR1 and CDR2 from the germline V gene are KGHSH and LQKENI. The V end lost 4 bases, the J end lost 1 base, and 13 bases lay between the germline ends. The CDR3 nucleotides are TGTGCCAGCTCACTCGACAGACTGGTAACTAATGAAAAACTGTTTTTT. Encoded protein: CASSLDRLVTNEKLFF.

Comments on this clone: Different DNA sequences within this sample yield the same CDR3. J is TRBJ2-7 and V is TRBV19; 9 bases line up with TRBD1. Trimming cost V 5 bases and J 6 bases; bases outside gene matches: 5. The CDR3 extends over 13 amino acids. Per the germline V gene, CDR1 is LNHDA and CDR2 is SQIVND (reference sequence). CDR3 DNA sequence: TGTGCCAGTAGTCCCGGACAGGGGAGCGAGCAGTACTTC. It specifies CASSPGQGSEQYF.

This clone came up a few times. CDR3 in amino acids: CASSPRVLYEQYF. The DNA of the CDR3 is TGTGCCAGCAGTCCCCGTGTTCTGTACGAGCAGTACTTC. The genes are TRBV27 and TRBJ2-7; D gene ambiguous. This CDR3 contains 13 residues. V dropped 5 bases and J dropped 4 bases, with 12 bases sitting between them. In germline, CDR1 is MNHEY, CDR2 SMNVEV (reference sequence).

The chain combines TRBV5-1 with TRBJ1-6; D may be TRBD1 (5 bases). CDR1 and CDR2 from the germline V gene are SGHRS and YFSETQ. This CDR3 contains 14 residues. Trimming took 0 bases from V and 6 from J, leaving 7 bases between them. CDR3 protein: CASSLAGGNSPLHF. The CDR3 DNA sequence: TGCGCCAGCAGCTTGGCCGGGGGTAATTCACCCCTCCACTTT.

The chain recombines TRBV29-1 with TRBJ1-5, with TRBD1 matching over 9 bases. V shed 6 bases, J shed 7 bases, and the junction held 7 bases outside the gene matches. This CDR3 is 13 amino acids long. CDR1 is SQVTM and CDR2 is ANQGSEA in the germline V gene. The CDR3 spells CSVWDREGQPQHF. The CDR3 DNA is TGCAGCGTCTGGGACAGGGAAGGACAGCCCCAGCATTTT.

V and J are TRBV27 and TRBJ1-2, with unresolved D. Deletions cut 3 bases from V and 3 bases from J, with 8 bases between. There are 13 residues in the CDR3. Germline V CDR1 and CDR2: MNHEY, SMNVEV (reference sequence). The CDR3 DNA sequence: TGTGCCAGCAGTTTGGCGGGCGACTATGGCTACACCTTC. Protein: CASSLAGDYGYTF.

The genes are TRBV27 and TRBJ1-5, with 7 bases matching TRBD1. The CDR3 is 19 residues long. Trimming removed 5 bases from V and 4 bases from J; junction bases left unmatched: 20. Germline V gives CDR1 MNHEY, CDR2 SMNVEV (reference sequence). The CDR3 protein is CASSPIDRVLDAFNQPQHF. The CDR3 DNA reads TGTGCCAGCAGTCCAATCGACAGGGTTCTAGACGCTTTTAATCAGCCCCAGCATTTT.

In this sample, this clone turned up a few times. This sequence joins TRBV27 and TRBJ1-4; perhaps TRBD1 as D (5 bases). V lost 3 bases and J lost 3, with 11 bases in between. Germline V lookup: CDR1 MNHEY, CDR2 SMNVEV (reference sequence). This CDR3 is 15 amino acids long. CDR3 amino acids: CASSFQGPANEKLFF. The CDR3 DNA reads as TGTGCCAGCAGTTTCCAGGGCCCGGCTAATGAAAAACTGTTTTTT.

The chain uses TRBV29-1 and TRBJ2-7; D might be TRBD2 (5 bases). This CDR3 region has 11 residues. CDR1 and CDR2 from the germline V gene are SQVTM and ANQGSEA. The V end lost 5 bases, the J end lost 3 bases, and 8 bases lay between the germline ends. The CDR3 loop reads CSVLEDYEQYF. The CDR3 nucleotides are TGCAGCGTTTTGGAGGACTACGAGCAGTACTTC.

DNA of the CDR3: TGCGCCAGCAGCTTGGGGGTGACAGGGGATCAGCCCCAGCATTTT. Its protein is CASSLGVTGDQPQHF. This chain joins TRBV5-1 and TRBJ1-5, with 8 bases identical to TRBD1. Trimming took 0 bases from V and 5 from J; bases not matched to a gene: 4. The CDR3 consists of 15 residues. Germline CDR1 is SGHRS and CDR2 is YFSETQ.

This clone was seen only once. This chain joins TRBV28 and TRBJ1-2; 8 bases align to TRBD1. Germline CDR1 is MDHEN and CDR2 is SYDVKM. The V segment lost 8 bases and the J segment 2 bases; nucleotides outside the gene matches: 4. The CDR3 covers 13 residues. The CDR3 DNA reads TGTGCCAGCTGGACAGGGTTGAACTATGGCTACACCTTC. It specifies CASWTGLNYGYTF.

The chain uses TRBV19 and TRBJ1-3, with D hard to call. From germline, CDR1 is LNHDA and CDR2 SQIVND (reference sequence). V was shortened by 2 bases and J by 2 bases, with 22 bases between the two germline ends. The CDR3 consists of 19 residues. The CDR3 nucleotides are TGTGCCAGTAGTATAAGTATTCTAGGCCGCCAAGGAACTGGAAACACCATATATTTT. It is translated as CASSISILGRQGTGNTIYF.

The rearrangement uses TRBV7-6 and TRBJ1-1; 9 bases align to TRBD1. Germline V lookup: CDR1 SGHVS, CDR2 FNYEAQ. V lost 0 bases to trimming and J lost 9 bases; unmatched junction nucleotides: 14. The CDR3 spans 17 residues. DNA for the CDR3: TGTGCCAGCAGCTTAGCGAACGTGGGACAGGGAAAGTCTAAAGCTTTCTTT. Encoded protein: CASSLANVGQGKSKAFF.

Written as DNA, the CDR3 is TGTGCCAGCAGTTTAACCGGGAGGGGTAAATATGGCTACACCTTC. Amino acid sequence: CASSLTGRGKYGYTF. V usage is TRBV27 and J usage is TRBJ1-2; possible D gene TRBD1, 5 bases. The germline V and J ends were trimmed by 2 bases and 5 bases, with 15 bases remaining between them. The CDR3 is 15 amino acids. Germline V gene data show CDR1 as MNHEY and CDR2 as SMNVEV (reference sequence).